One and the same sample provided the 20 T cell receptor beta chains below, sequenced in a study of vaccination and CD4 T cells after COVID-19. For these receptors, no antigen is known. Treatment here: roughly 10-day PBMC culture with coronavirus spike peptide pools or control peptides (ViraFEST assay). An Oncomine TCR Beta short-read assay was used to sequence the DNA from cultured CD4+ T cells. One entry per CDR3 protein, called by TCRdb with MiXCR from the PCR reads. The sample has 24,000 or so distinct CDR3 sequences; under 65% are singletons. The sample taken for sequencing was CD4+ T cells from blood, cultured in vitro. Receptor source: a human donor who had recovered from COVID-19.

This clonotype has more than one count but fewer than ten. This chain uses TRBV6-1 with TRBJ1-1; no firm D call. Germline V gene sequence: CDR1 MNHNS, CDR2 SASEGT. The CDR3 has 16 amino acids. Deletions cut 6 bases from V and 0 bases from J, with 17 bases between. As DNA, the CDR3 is TGTGCCAGCAGACCACCTCGGACCGAAATGAACACTGAAGCTTTCTTT. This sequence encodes CASRPPRTEMNTEAFF.

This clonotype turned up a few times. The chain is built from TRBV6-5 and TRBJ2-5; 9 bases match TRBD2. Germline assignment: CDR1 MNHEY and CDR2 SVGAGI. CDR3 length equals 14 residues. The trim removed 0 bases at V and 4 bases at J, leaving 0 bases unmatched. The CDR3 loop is CASSYSSGRETQYF. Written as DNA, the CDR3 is TGTGCCAGCAGTTACTCTAGCGGGAGAGAGACCCAGTACTTC.

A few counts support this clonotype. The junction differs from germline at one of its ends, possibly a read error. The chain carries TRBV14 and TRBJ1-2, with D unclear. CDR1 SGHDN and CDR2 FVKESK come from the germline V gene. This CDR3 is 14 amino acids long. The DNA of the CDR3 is TGTGCCAGCAGTCAAGGTCGGCAGGACTATGGCTACACCTTC. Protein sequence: CASSQGRQDYGYTF.

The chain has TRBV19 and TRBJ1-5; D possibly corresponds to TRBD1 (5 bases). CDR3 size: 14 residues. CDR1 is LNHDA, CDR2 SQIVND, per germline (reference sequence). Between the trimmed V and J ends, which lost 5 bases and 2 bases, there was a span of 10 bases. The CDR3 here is CASSVDSRNQPQHF. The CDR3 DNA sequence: TGTGCCAGTAGTGTCGACAGCCGCAATCAGCCCCAGCATTTT.

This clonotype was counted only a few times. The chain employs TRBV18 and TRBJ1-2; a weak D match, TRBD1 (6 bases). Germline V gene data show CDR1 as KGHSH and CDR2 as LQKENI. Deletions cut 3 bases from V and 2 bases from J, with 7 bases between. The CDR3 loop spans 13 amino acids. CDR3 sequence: CASSPDSNYGYTF. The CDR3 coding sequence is TGTGCCAGCTCACCGGACAGCAACTATGGCTACACCTTC.

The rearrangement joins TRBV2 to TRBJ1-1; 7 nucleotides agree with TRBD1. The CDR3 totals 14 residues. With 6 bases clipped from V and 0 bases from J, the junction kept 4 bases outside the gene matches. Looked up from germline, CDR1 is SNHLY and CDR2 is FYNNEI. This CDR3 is CASSRQGVNTEAFF. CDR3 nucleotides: TGTGCCAGCAGCAGACAGGGAGTGAACACTGAAGCTTTCTTT. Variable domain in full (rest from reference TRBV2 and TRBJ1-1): EPEVTQTPSHQVTQMGQEVILRCVPISNHLYFYWYRQILGQKVEFLVSFYNNEISEKSEIFDDQFSVERPDGSNFTLKIRSTKLEDSAMYFCASSRQGVNTEAFFGQGTRLTVV.

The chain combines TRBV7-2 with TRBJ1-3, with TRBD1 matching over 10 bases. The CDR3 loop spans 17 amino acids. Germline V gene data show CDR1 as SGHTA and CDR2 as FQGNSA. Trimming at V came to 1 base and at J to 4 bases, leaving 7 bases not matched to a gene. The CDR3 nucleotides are TGTGCCAGCAGCTTAGGGGGACAGGGGATCGAGGGAAACACCATATATTTT. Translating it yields CASSLGGQGIEGNTIYF. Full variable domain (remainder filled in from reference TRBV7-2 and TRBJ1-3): GAGVSQSPSNKVTEKGKDVELRCDPISGHTALYWYRQSLGQGLEFLIYFQGNSAPDKSGLPSDRFSAERTGGSVSTLTIQRTQQEDSAVYLCASSLGGQGIEGNTIYFGEGSWLTVV.

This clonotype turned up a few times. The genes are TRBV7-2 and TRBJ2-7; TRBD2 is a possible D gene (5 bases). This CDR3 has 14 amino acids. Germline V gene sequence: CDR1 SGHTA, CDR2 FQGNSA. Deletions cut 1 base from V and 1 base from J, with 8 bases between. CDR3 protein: CASSLGTGSYEQYF. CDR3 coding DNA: TGTGCCAGCAGCTTAGGGACTGGGTCCTACGAGCAGTACTTC. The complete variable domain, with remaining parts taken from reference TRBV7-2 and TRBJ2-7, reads GAGVSQSPSNKVTEKGKDVELRCDPISGHTALYWYRQSLGQGLEFLIYFQGNSAPDKSGLPSDRFSAERTGGSVSTLTIQRTQQEDSAVYLCASSLGTGSYEQYFGPGTRLTVT.

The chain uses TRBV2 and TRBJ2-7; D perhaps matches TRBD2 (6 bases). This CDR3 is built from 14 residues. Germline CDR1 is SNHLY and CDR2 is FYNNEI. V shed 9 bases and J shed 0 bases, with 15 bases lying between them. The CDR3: CASRDSPNSYEQYF. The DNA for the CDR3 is TGTGCCAGTCGGGACTCCCCTAACTCCTACGAGCAGTACTTC.

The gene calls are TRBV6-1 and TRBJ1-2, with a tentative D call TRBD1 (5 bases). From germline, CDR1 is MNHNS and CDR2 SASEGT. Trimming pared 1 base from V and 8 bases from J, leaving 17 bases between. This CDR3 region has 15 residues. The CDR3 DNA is TGTGCCAGCAGTGAAGAACGGCAGGGATGGGGCGGCTACACCTTC. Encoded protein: CASSEERQGWGGYTF.

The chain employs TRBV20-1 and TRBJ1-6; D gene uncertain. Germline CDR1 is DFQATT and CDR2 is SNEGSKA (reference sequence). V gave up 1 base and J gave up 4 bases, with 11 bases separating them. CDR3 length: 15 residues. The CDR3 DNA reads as TGCAGTGCTAGAGTTAGGGAATTGTATAATTCACCCCTCCACTTT. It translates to CSARVRELYNSPLHF.

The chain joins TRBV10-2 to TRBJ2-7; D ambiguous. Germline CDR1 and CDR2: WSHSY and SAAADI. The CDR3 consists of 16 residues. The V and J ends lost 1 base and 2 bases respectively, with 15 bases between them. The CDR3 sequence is CASSEFGPAGPYEQYF. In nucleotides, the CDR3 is TGCGCCAGCAGTGAGTTCGGCCCGGCTGGCCCCTACGAGCAGTACTTC.

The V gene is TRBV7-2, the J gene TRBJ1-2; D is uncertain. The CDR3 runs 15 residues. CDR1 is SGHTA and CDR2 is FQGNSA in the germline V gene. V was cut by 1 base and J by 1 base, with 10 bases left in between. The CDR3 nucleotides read TGTGCCAGCAGCTTAGATAATGGTCTTAACTATGGCTACACCTTC. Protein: CASSLDNGLNYGYTF.

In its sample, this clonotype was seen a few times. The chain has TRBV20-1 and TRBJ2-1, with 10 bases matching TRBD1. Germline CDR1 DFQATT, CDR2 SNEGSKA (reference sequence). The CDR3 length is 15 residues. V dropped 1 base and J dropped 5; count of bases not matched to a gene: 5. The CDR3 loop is CSARVYGQGDNEQFF. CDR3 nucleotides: TGCAGTGCTAGAGTTTATGGACAGGGGGACAATGAGCAGTTCTTC.

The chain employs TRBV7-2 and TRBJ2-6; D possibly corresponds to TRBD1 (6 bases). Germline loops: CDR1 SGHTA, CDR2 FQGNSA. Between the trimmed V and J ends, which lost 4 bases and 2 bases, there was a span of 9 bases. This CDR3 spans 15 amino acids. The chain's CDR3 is CASSSQGPGANVLTF. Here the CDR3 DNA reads TGTGCCAGCAGCTCACAGGGACCTGGGGCCAACGTCCTGACTTTC.

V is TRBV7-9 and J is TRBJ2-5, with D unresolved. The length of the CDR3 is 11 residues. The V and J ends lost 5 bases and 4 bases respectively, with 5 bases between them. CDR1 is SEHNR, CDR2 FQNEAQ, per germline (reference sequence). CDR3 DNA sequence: TGTGCCAGCAGCACAGCAGAGACCCAGTACTTC. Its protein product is CASSTAETQYF.

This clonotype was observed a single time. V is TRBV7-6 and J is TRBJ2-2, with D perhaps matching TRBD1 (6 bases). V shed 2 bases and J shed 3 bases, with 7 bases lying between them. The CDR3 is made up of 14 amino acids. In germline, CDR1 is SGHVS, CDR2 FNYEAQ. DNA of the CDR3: TGTGCCAGCAGCTTAACAGGGTACACCGGGGAGCTGTTTTTT. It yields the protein CASSLTGYTGELFF.

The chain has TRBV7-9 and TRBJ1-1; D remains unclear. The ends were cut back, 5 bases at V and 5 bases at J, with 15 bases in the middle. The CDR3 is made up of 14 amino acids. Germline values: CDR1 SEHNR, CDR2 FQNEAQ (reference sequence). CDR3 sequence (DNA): TGTGCCAGCAGCCATGCCCCGGAGAGAACTGAAGCTTTCTTT. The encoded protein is CASSHAPERTEAFF.

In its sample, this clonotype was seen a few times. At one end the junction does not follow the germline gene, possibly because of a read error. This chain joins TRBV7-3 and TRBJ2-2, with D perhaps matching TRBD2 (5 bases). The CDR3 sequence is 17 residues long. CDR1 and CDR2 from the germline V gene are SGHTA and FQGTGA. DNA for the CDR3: TGTGCCAGCAGTTTAACGAGGGAAGTTGGGAACACCGGGGAGCTGTTTTTT. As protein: CASSLTREVGNTGELFF. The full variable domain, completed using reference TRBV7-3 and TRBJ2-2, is GAGVSQTPSNKVTEKGKYVELRCDPISGHTALYWYRQSLGQGPEFLIYFQGTGAADDSGLPNDRFFAVRPEGSVSTLKIQRTERGDSAVYLCASSLTREVGNTGELFFGEGSRLTVL.

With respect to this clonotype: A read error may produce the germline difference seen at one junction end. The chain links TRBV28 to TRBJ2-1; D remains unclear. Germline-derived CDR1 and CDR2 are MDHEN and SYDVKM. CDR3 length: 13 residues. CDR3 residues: CTSSLTNPSEQFF. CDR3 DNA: TGTACCAGCAGCTTAACAAACCCGTCTGAGCAGTTCTTC.